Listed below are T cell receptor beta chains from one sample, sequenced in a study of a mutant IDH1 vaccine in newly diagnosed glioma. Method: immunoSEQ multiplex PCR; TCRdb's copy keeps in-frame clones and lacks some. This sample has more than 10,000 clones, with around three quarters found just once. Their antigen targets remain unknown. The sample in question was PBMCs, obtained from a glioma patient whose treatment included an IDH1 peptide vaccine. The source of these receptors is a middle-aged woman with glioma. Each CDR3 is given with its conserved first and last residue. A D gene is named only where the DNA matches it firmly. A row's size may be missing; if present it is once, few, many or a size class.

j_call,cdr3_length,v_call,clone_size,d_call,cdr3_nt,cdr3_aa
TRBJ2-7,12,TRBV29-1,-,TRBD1,TGCAGCATACTACAGGGGAACGGGGAGCAGTACTTC,CSILQGNGEQYF
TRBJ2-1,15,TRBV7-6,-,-,TGTGCCAGCAGCTTAGCGGCGAGCTCCTACAATGAGCAGTTCTTC,CASSLAASSYNEQFF
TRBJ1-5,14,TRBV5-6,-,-,TGTGCCAGCAGCTTGGGGACAGTGGTTCAGCCCCAGCATTTT,CASSLGTVVQPQHF
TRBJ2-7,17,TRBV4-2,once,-,TGTGCCAGCAGCCGGGAAAAGGGGGAGTACCCCTTCTACGAGCAGTACTTC,CASSREKGEYPFYEQYF
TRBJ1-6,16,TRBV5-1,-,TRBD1,TGCGCCAGCAGCAGCGGGACAGCGACCTATAATTCACCCCTCCACTTT,CASSSGTATYNSPLHF
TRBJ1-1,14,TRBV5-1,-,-,TGCGCCAGCAGCTTGGACCAGGTGAACACTGAAGCTTTCTTT,CASSLDQVNTEAFF
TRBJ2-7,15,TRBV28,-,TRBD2,TGTGCCAGCAGTAACCTAGCGGGAGTGTCTTACGAGCAGTACTTC,CASSNLAGVSYEQYF
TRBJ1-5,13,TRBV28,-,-,TGTGCCAGCAGTCTCTATAGCAATCAGCCCCAGCATTTT,CASSLYSNQPQHF
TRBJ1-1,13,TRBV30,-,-,TGTGCCTGGACTTTGGGGAGGGACGCTGAAGCTTTCTTT,CAWTLGRDAEAFF
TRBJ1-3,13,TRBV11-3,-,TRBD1,TGTGCCAGCAGCTCAATACAGGGGGGCACCATATATTTT,CASSSIQGGTIYF
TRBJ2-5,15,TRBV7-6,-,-,TGTGCCAGCAGCTTAGGCGGGGCCTCCTACCAGACCCAGTACTTC,CASSLGGASYQTQYF
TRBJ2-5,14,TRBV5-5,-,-,TGTGCCAGCAGCTTGCTAGCGATGAAAGAGACCCAGTACTTC,CASSLLAMKETQYF
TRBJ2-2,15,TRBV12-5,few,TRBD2,TGTGCTAGTGGTTCTTTAGCGGGAGAGACCGGGGAGCTGTTTTTT,CASGSLAGETGELFF
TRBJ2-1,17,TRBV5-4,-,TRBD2,TGTGCCAGCAGCTTGGGGGGACTAGCGGGAGGTGCTAATGAGCAGTTCTTC,CASSLGGLAGGANEQFF
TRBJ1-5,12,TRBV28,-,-,TGTGCCAGCAGTTTATTCTCTCAGCCCCAGCATTTT,CASSLFSQPQHF
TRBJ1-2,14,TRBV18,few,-,TGTGCCAGCTCACCCTCGGGGTCTCCCCTAGGCTACACCTTC,CASSPSGSPLGYTF
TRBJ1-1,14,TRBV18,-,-,TGTGCCAGCTCACCGAGGTCCAGGGACACTGAAGCTTTCTTT,CASSPRSRDTEAFF
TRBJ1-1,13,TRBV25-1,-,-,TGTGCCAGCGGACGTGATATGAACACTGAAGCTTTCTTT,CASGRDMNTEAFF
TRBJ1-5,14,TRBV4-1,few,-,TGCGCCAGCAGCCTCGTAGCATCGGGGCAGCCCCAGCATTTT,CASSLVASGQPQHF
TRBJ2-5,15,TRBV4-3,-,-,TGCGCCAGCAGCCAAGATTATAACACCCGAGAGACCCAGTACTTC,CASSQDYNTRETQYF
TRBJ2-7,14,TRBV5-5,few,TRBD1,TGTGCCAGCAGCCCCGAGACAGGGTTCTACGAGCAGTACTTC,CASSPETGFYEQYF
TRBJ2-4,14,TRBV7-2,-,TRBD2,TGTGCCAGCAGCTCCGGGACTAGCGCAAACATTCAGTACTTC,CASSSGTSANIQYF
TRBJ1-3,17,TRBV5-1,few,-,TGCGCCAGCAGCTTGGGGCCCTGGTCTCTCGGAGGAAACACCATATATTTT,CASSLGPWSLGGNTIYF
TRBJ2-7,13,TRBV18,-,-,TGTGCCAGCTCACAAGACACGAGGTCCGAGCAGTACTTC,CASSQDTRSEQYF
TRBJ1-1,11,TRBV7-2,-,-,TGTGCCAGCAGCTTACACACTGAAGCTTTCTTT,CASSLHTEAFF
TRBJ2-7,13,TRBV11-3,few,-,TGTGCCAGCAAGTGGACGGAAGAAGACGAGCAGTACTTC,CASKWTEEDEQYF
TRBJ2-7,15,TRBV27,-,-,TGTGCCAGCAGTTTAGTAGGGTCTGGCTCCTACGAGCAGTACTTC,CASSLVGSGSYEQYF
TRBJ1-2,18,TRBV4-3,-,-,TGCGCCAGCAGCCAAGATAGGCGGAAGACGCCTTCTAACTATGGCTACACCTTC,CASSQDRRKTPSNYGYTF
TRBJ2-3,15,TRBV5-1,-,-,TGCGCCAGCAGCCCCGGGACTTCTAGCACAGATACGCAGTATTTT,CASSPGTSSTDTQYF
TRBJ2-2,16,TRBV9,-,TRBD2,TGTGCCAGCAGCGTCCAGCGGGGGGCTAGCACCGGGGAGCTGTTTTTT,CASSVQRGASTGELFF
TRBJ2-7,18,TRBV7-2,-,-,TGTGCCAGCAGCTCGAGGGCCCCTCGACTGGATCTCTCCTACGAGCAGTACTTC,CASSSRAPRLDLSYEQYF
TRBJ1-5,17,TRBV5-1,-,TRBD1,TGCGCCAGCAACAAACCGAGGACAGGGAAAGCGGATCAGCCCCAGCATTTT,CASNKPRTGKADQPQHF
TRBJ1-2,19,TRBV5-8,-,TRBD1,TGTGCCAGCAGCTTGGGTCCGGGACAGGGGCCCCCGGGGACATATGGCTACACCTTC,CASSLGPGQGPPGTYGYTF
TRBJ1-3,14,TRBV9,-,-,TGTGCCAGCAGCGTTCTAGGGGCTGGAAACACCATATATTTT,CASSVLGAGNTIYF
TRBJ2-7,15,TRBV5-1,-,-,TGCGCCAGCAGCGCCCTGGCGGGTTCCAACTACGAGCAGTACTTC,CASSALAGSNYEQYF
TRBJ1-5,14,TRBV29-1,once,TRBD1,TGCAGCGTTGCCGCCGGGACAGAACTTGAACCCCAGCATTTT,CSVAAGTELEPQHF
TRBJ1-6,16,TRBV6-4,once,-,TGTGCCAGTTCTATCCCTCGGAGCTCCTATAATTCACCCCTCCACTTT,CASSIPRSSYNSPLHF
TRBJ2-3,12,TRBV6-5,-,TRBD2,TGTGCCACCGGCGGGAGTGGTGATACGCAGTATTTT,CATGGSGDTQYF
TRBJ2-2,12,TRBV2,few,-,TGTGCCAGCAGCCGAGCCTTCCAGGAGCTGTTTTTT,CASSRAFQELFF
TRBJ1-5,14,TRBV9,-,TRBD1,TGTGCCAGCAGCGTAGGACAGGGGGGTCAGCCCCAGCATTTT,CASSVGQGGQPQHF
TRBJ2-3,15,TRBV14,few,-,TGTGCCAGCAGCCAAGCGGCGGGCAAATTCGATACGCAGTATTTT,CASSQAAGKFDTQYF
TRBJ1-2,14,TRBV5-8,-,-,TGTGCCAGCAGCCCCGTGGAAGCTAACTATGGCTACACCTTC,CASSPVEANYGYTF